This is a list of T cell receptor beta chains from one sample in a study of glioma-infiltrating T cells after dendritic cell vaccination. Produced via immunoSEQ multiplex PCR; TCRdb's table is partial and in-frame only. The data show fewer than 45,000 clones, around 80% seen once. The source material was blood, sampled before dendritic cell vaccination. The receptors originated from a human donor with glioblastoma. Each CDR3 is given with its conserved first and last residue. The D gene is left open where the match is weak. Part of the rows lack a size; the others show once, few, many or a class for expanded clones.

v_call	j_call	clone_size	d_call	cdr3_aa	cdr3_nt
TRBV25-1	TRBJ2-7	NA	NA	CASSEFDNSYEQYF	TGTGCCAGCAGTGAATTTGACAACTCCTACGAGCAGTACTTC
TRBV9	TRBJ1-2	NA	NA	CASSEQEFYGYTF	TGTGCCAGCAGCGAACAGGAATTCTATGGCTACACCTTC
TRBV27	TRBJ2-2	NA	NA	CANPGGWGGELFF	TGTGCCAACCCCGGCGGGTGGGGCGGGGAGCTGTTTTTT
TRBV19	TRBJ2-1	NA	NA	CASSIQYEQFF	TGTGCCAGTAGTATCCAGTACGAGCAGTTCTTC
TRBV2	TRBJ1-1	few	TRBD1	CASTTETGGEFGTEAFF	TGTGCCAGCACGACCGAGACAGGGGGCGAATTTGGCACTGAAGCTTTCTTT
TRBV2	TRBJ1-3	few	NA	CASIGGSGNTIYF	TGTGCCAGCATAGGGGGCTCTGGAAACACCATATATTTT
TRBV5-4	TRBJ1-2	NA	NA	CASSWAGLENYGYTF	TGTGCCAGCAGCTGGGCAGGGTTGGAGAACTATGGCTACACCTTC
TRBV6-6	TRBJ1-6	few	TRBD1	CASSRDSNSYNSPLHF	TGTGCCAGCAGCAGGGACAGTAACTCCTATAATTCACCCCTCCACTTT
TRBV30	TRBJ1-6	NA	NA	CAWDSSYNSPLHF	TGTGCCTGGGACAGCTCCTATAATTCCCCCCTCCACTTT
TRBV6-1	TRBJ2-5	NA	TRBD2	CASSLSGLARETQYF	TGTGCCAGCAGTCTTTCGGGACTAGCCAGGGAGACCCAGTACTTC
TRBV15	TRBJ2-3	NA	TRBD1	CATSNDRGGTDTQYF	TGTGCCACCAGCAACGACAGGGGTGGTACAGATACGCAGTATTTT
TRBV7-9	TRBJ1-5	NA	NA	CASSLGRYQPQHF	TGTGCCAGCAGCTTAGGGCGGTATCAGCCCCAGCATTTT
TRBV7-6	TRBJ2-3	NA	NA	CASSLVGGVADTQYF	TGTGCCAGCAGCTTAGTAGGCGGGGTAGCAGATACGCAGTATTTT
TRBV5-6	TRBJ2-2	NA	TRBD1	CASSLQQGTGELFF	TGTGCCAGCAGCTTACAACAGGGGACCGGGGAGCTGTTTTTT
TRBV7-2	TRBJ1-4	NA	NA	CASSLGSGAIESEKLFF	TGTGCCAGCAGCTTAGGCTCTGGGGCCATCGAAAGTGAAAAACTGTTTTTT
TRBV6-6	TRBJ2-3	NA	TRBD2	CASSLERGATDTQYF	TGTGCCAGCAGTTTGGAGCGGGGGGCCACAGATACGCAGTATTTT
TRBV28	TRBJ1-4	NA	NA	CASTPGRFGEKLFF	TGTGCCAGCACCCCCGGTAGATTCGGTGAAAAACTGTTTTTT
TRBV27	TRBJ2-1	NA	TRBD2	CASNGLAGVHSTNEQFF	TGTGCCAGCAATGGGCTAGCGGGGGTCCACAGTACAAATGAGCAGTTCTTC
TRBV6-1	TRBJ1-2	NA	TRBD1	CASSEYRGYGYTF	TGTGCCAGCAGTGAATACAGGGGTTATGGCTACACCTTC
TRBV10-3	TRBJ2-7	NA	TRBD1	CAISESGFRTGSYEQYF	TGTGCCATCAGTGAGTCAGGGTTCCGGACAGGCTCCTACGAGCAGTACTTC
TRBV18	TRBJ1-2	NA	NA	CASSQLGGREGYTF	TGTGCCAGCTCGCAATTGGGAGGCCGGGAAGGCTACACCTTC
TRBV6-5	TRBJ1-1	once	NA	CASSAGRNTEAFF	TGTGCCAGCAGTGCGGGACGGAACACTGAAGCTTTCTTT
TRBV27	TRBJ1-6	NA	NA	CASSRHANSPLHF	TGTGCCAGCAGTCGACACGCAAATTCACCCCTCCACTTT
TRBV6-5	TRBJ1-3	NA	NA	CASSYRSSGNTIYF	TGTGCCAGCAGTTATAGGAGCTCTGGAAACACCATATATTTT
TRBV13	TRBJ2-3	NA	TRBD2	CASSLVPSGGTARTDTQYF	TGTGCCAGCAGCTTAGTTCCTAGCGGGGGGACCGCTCGCACAGATACGCAGTATTTT
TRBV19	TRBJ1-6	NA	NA	CASSIAGRSYNSPLHF	TGTGCCAGTAGTATAGCAGGGCGCTCCTATAATTCACCCCTCCACTTT
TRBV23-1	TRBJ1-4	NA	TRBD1	CASSPWRDRGQGEKLFF	TGCGCCAGCAGTCCATGGCGGGACAGGGGGCAAGGGGAAAAACTGTTTTTT
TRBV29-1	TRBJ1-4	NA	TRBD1	CSARDSGGEKLFF	TGCAGCGCCCGGGACAGCGGGGGGGAAAAACTGTTTTTT
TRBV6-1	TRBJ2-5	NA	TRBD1	CASVRGGEETQYF	TGTGCCAGCGTAAGAGGGGGCGAGGAGACCCAGTACTTC
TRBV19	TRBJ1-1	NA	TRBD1	CASSPRQGPVTEAFF	TGTGCCAGTAGTCCCCGACAGGGGCCCGTCACTGAAGCTTTCTTT
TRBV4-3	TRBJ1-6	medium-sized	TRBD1	CASSQSRGLGSPLHF	TGCGCCAGCAGCCAGTCGAGGGGGCTGGGTTCACCCCTCCACTTT
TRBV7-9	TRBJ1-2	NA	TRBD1	CASSPTGDLDYGYTF	TGTGCCAGCAGCCCCACAGGGGACCTGGACTATGGCTACACCTTC
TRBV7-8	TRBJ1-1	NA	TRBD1	CASSLGQGAVEWNTEAFF	TGTGCCAGCAGCTTAGGGCAGGGGGCGGTGGAATGGAACACTGAAGCTTTCTTT
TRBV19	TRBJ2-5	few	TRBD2	CASSTGGSWETQYF	TGTGCCAGTAGTACGGGGGGGAGCTGGGAGACCCAGTACTTC